The 25 T cell receptor beta chains below all came from one sample that was sequenced in a study of memory CD4+ T cells and cytomegalovirus serostatus. The sort gate was single viable CD3+CD4+CD8-CD45RO+ cells for memory CD4+ T cells. TCRdb keeps only in-frame clones here, not all; method: immunoSEQ multiplex PCR. The table has about 57,000 clones, around 79% seen once. The source material was memory CD4+ T cells from blood. The receptors derive from an adult in good health and CMV-seronegative.

The V and J genes are TRBV10-2 and TRBJ2-3; the D is unclear. V was trimmed by 5 bases and J by 6 bases, leaving 3 bases between them. CDR1 and CDR2 (germline): WSHSY, SAAADI. The CDR3 extends over 10 amino acids. CDR3 residues: CASSSDTQYF. The CDR3 DNA follows: TGCGCCAGCAGTTCCGATACGCAGTATTTT.

This chain connects TRBV5-4 to TRBJ2-1; 11 bases agree with TRBD1. J lost 9 bases, V lost 4 bases, and 18 bases had no gene match. CDR3 size: 18 residues. In germline, CDR1 is SGHNT, CDR2 YYREEE (reference sequence). CDR3 coding DNA: TGTGCCAGCAGCGTGGACAGGGGGCTGACAAGCGGGAGCAGTGAGCAGTTCTTC. It yields the protein CASSVDRGLTSGSSEQFF.

The chain couples TRBV5-1 to TRBJ2-5; unclear D gene. This CDR3 has 14 residues. Trimming stripped 0 bases from V and 5 bases from J, with 11 bases between. Germline V lookup: CDR1 SGHRS, CDR2 YFSETQ. As DNA, the CDR3 is TGCGCCAGCAGCTTGGGAGGTAGTCGCGAGACCCAGTACTTC. Translated: CASSLGGSRETQYF.

This sequence joins TRBV5-1 and TRBJ2-2, with TRBD1 matching 7 bases. Unmatched junction bases numbered 6, after V lost 4 bases and J lost 6 bases. This CDR3 is built from 14 residues. Germline CDR1 reads SGHRS; CDR2 reads YFSETQ. The CDR3 reads CASSRATGPGELFF. CDR3 DNA sequence: TGCGCCAGCAGCCGCGCGACAGGGCCCGGGGAGCTGTTTTTT.

This sequence joins TRBV30 and TRBJ2-3, with 14 bases identical to TRBD2. CDR1 and CDR2 from the germline V gene are GTSNPN and SVGIG (reference sequence). This CDR3 comprises 16 residues. V was pared by 0 bases and J by 4 bases, with 3 bases of the junction left unmatched. The CDR3 sequence is CAWSVGLAGAADTQYF. The DNA for the CDR3 is TGTGCCTGGAGTGTGGGACTAGCGGGAGCGGCAGATACGCAGTATTTT.

The chain combines TRBV4-1 with TRBJ2-5, with D perhaps assigned TRBD1 or TRBD2 (5 bases each). Germline values: CDR1 MGHRA, CDR2 YSYEKL. The CDR3 sequence is 15 residues long. Trimming left V 4 bases short and J 4 bases short, with 16 bases between. CDR3 protein: CASSRLLEGRETQYF. The CDR3 region has the DNA TGCGCCAGCAGCCGCCTACTTGAGGGGAGAGAGACCCAGTACTTC.

The V call is TRBV2, the J call TRBJ1-3; D is perhaps TRBD1 (5 bases). V was clipped by 8 bases and J by 3 bases, with 14 bases between them. This CDR3 has 14 amino acids. CDR1 is SNHLY and CDR2 is FYNNEI in the germline V gene. In DNA form, the CDR3 reads TGTGCCAGCGGTGGCAGGGCGATTGGAAACACCATATATTTT. Its protein product is CASGGRAIGNTIYF.

The V call is TRBV19, the J call TRBJ1-6; D not resolved. V was trimmed by 6 bases and J by 9 bases, leaving 15 bases between them. The CDR3 contains 14 residues. Germline V CDR1 and CDR2: LNHDA, SQIVND (reference sequence). CDR3 sequence reads: CASRAGRFGSPLHF. Here the CDR3 DNA reads TGTGCCAGTAGGGCAGGCCGGTTCGGTTCACCCCTCCACTTT.

The gene calls are TRBV11-2 and TRBJ2-5; 13 bases align to TRBD2. Germline V gene data show CDR1 as SGHAT and CDR2 as FQNNGV. Unmatched junction bases numbered 9, after V lost 5 bases and J lost 0 bases. CDR3 length: 18 amino acids. CDR3 bases: TGTGCCAGCAGCCAAAGGACTAGCGGGGGCCTGTACCAAGAGACCCAGTACTTC. Residues: CASSQRTSGGLYQETQYF. The full variable domain, in which reference TRBV11-2 and TRBJ2-5 provide the parts outside the CDR3, is EAGVAQSPRYKIIEKRQSVAFWCNPISGHATLYWYQQILGQGPKLLIQFQNNGVVDDSQLPKDRFSAERLKGVDSTLKIQPAKLEDSAVYLCASSQRTSGGLYQETQYFGPGTRLLVL.

The chain combines TRBV7-2 with TRBJ2-7, with D possibly matching TRBD2 (6 bases). V lost 5 bases and J 6 bases, leaving 17 bases between the germline ends. The germline V gene has CDR1 SGHTA and CDR2 FQGNSA. The length of the CDR3 is 14 residues. CDR3 DNA sequence: TGTGCCAGCAGCACGCAGCCTAGCGACGCCGAGCAGTACTTC. It is translated as CASSTQPSDAEQYF.

The chain links TRBV6-1 to TRBJ1-2; no clear D. The germline CDR1 and CDR2 sequences are MNHNS and SASEGT. Between the trimmed V and J ends, which lost 5 bases and 4 bases, there was a span of 14 bases. The CDR3 totals 14 residues. CDR3 in DNA: TGTGCCAGCAGTTCGGACCCGGGAGGCTATGGCTACACCTTC. It is translated as CASSSDPGGYGYTF.

The chain links TRBV5-4 to TRBJ1-2; D uncertain. Trimming shortened V by 0 bases and J by 3 bases, and 9 bases separated the two germline ends. This CDR3 contains 14 residues. Germline CDR1 and CDR2: SGHNT and YYREEE (reference sequence). The CDR3 DNA reads TGTGCCAGCAGCTTGGCCAGAGAACACTATGGCTACACCTTC. Its translation is CASSLAREHYGYTF. Combining the CDR3 with reference TRBV5-4 and TRBJ1-2 gives the whole variable domain ETGVTQSPTHLIKTRGQQVTLRCSSQSGHNTVSWYQQALGQGPQFIFQYYREEENGRGNFPPRFSGLQFPNYSSELNVNALELDDSALYLCASSLAREHYGYTFGSGTRLTVV.

The V gene is TRBV7-3, the J gene TRBJ2-6, with D possibly TRBD1 on 6 matching bases. Germline CDR1 and CDR2: SGHTA and FQGTGA. There are 17 residues in the CDR3. The V end lost 6 bases, the J end lost 0 bases, and 15 bases lay between the germline ends. CDR3 in DNA: TGTGCCAGCAGTCTCGACAGGTTGGTCTCTGGGGCCAACGTCCTGACTTTC. Its protein is CASSLDRLVSGANVLTF.

The J gene is TRBJ1-2, the V gene TRBV10-2; D not resolved. From germline, CDR1 is WSHSY and CDR2 SAAADI. V was clipped by 3 bases and J by 3 bases, with 8 bases between them. This CDR3 spans 13 amino acids. The CDR3 loop reads CASSDVGYYGYTF. In DNA form, the CDR3 reads TGCGCCAGCAGTGATGTAGGATACTATGGCTACACCTTC.

The chain has TRBV29-1 and TRBJ1-1; D gene ambiguous. This CDR3 contains 13 residues. CDR1 and CDR2 (germline): SQVTM, ANQGSEA. Trimming stripped 4 bases from V and 4 bases from J, with 13 bases between. CDR3 DNA: TGCAGCGTTGCTTTGCAGGAAGGCACTGAAGCTTTCTTT. Encoded protein: CSVALQEGTEAFF.

The chain has TRBV4-1 and TRBJ1-1; D gene uncertain. Germline CDR1 and CDR2: MGHRA and YSYEKL. V was shortened by 4 bases and J by 4 bases, with 10 bases between the two germline ends. There are 13 residues in the CDR3. Here the CDR3 reads CASSLSIGTEAFF. The CDR3 DNA sequence: TGCGCCAGCAGCCTTTCGATAGGCACTGAAGCTTTCTTT.

This chain connects TRBV6-1 to TRBJ1-4; D not resolved. CDR3 length: 13 residues. The ends were cut back, 6 bases at V and 8 bases at J, with 13 bases in the middle. Germline lookup yields CDR1 MNHNS and CDR2 SASEGT. The CDR3 region is CASRVGDGEKLFF. CDR3 bases: TGTGCCAGCAGAGTCGGGGATGGCGAAAAACTGTTTTTT.

The chain links TRBV5-1 to TRBJ2-1; 7 bases match TRBD2. The CDR3 has 15 amino acids. Germline CDR1 is SGHRS and CDR2 is YFSETQ. V lost 4 bases, J lost 4 bases, and 8 bases stayed unmatched. The DNA for the CDR3 is TGCGCCAGCAGCCTAGAACCCGGGGGGTACAATGAGCAGTTCTTC. Its translation: CASSLEPGGYNEQFF.

The J gene is TRBJ2-2, the V gene TRBV14; 9 bases map to TRBD1. The CDR3 is 16 residues long. Germline CDR1 SGHDN, CDR2 FVKESK. V was pared by 3 bases and J by 5 bases, with 7 bases of the junction left unmatched. CDR3 nucleotide sequence: TGTGCCAGCAGCCAGCGAGCTGGGACAGGGACCGGGGAGCTGTTTTTT. Protein: CASSQRAGTGTGELFF.

This chain links TRBV28 with TRBJ1-2; TRBD1 matches at 11 bases. Trimming cost V 5 bases and J 4 bases; bases outside gene matches: 6. The CDR3 consists of 15 residues. Germline lookup yields CDR1 MDHEN and CDR2 SYDVKM. The CDR3 is CASSRTGGFGYGYTF. The CDR3 DNA is TGTGCCAGCAGTCGGACAGGGGGCTTTGGCTATGGCTACACCTTC.

The chain links TRBV7-8 to TRBJ1-1, with D possibly matching TRBD1 (6 bases). V lost 5 bases to trimming and J lost 5 bases, with 21 bases between them. The germline V gene encodes CDR1 SGHVS and CDR2 FQNEAQ. The CDR3 is 16 amino acids. CDR3: CASSIGWGARETEAFF. CDR3 DNA: TGTGCCAGCAGCATAGGTTGGGGGGCGCGAGAGACTGAAGCTTTCTTT.

The V call is TRBV5-6, the J call TRBJ1-1; a possible D gene is TRBD1 (5 bases). V was shortened by 6 bases and J by 2 bases, with 11 bases between the two germline ends. The CDR3 spans 13 residues. Germline loops: CDR1 SGHDT, CDR2 YYEEEE. The CDR3 spells CASKRGENTEAFF. The CDR3 DNA is TGTGCCAGCAAGAGGGGCGAAAACACTGAAGCTTTCTTT.

The rearrangement uses TRBV5-4 and TRBJ1-1, with unresolved D. The CDR3 covers 13 residues. Per the germline V gene, CDR1 is SGHNT and CDR2 is YYREEE (reference sequence). Trimming stripped 0 bases from V and 3 bases from J, with 6 bases between. CDR3 sequence (DNA): TGTGCCAGCAGCTTGGGGATGGACACTGAAGCTTTCTTT. This encodes CASSLGMDTEAFF.

This clone was observed a few times. The chain uses TRBV2 and TRBJ2-3; no firm D call. The CDR3 has 11 residues. The V gene's germline CDR1 is SNHLY and CDR2 FYNNEI. With 8 bases removed from V and 6 bases from J, the gap between germline ends came to 9 bases. The CDR3 loop is CASSPRDTQYF. In DNA, the CDR3 is TGTGCCAGCTCGCCCCGGGATACGCAGTATTTT.

V and J are TRBV5-1 and TRBJ1-3; TRBD1 is a possible D gene (5 bases). CDR3 length: 16 residues. Trimming cost V 4 bases and J 0 bases, with 14 bases left between them. Germline loops: CDR1 SGHRS, CDR2 YFSETQ. The CDR3 region is CASSVGTVISGNTIYF. DNA for the CDR3: TGCGCCAGCAGCGTCGGGACCGTTATCTCTGGAAACACCATATATTTT.